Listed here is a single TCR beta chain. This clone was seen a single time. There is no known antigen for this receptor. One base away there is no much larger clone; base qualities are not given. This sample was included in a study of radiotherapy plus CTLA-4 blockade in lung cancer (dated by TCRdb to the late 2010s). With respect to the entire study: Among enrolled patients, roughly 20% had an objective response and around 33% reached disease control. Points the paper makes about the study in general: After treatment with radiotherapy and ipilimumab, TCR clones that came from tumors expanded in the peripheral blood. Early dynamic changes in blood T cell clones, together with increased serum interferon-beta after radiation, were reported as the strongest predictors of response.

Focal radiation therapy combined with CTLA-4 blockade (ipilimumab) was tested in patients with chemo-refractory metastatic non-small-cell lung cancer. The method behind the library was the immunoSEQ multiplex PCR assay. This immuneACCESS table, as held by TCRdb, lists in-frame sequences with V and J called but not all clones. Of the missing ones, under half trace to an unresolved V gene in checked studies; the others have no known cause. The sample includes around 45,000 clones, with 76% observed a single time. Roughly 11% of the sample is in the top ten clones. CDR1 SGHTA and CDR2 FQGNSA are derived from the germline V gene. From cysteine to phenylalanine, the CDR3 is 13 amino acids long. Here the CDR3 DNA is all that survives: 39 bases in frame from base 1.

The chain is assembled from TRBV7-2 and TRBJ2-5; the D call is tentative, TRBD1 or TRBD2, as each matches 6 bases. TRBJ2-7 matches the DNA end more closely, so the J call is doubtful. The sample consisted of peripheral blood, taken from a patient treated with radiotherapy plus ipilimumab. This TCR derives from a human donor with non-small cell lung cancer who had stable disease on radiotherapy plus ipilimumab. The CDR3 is CASSIGGSYEQYF. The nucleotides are TGTGCCAGCAGCATAGGGGGGAGCTACGAGCAGTACTTC.